This T cell receptor beta chain was identified during a study of cytomegalovirus exposure and HLA in healthy donors. Background on the study: T cells numbering some 170 million yielded some 100 million unique TCR beta sequences in an earlier analysis. Regarding the study as a whole: A reported reduction in N-insertions relative to the roughly 710-donor mean was seen in an Asian-associated ancestry cluster in a later analysis.

The PCR employed 60 Vbeta primers together with 13 Jbeta primers. The table came from immunoSEQ multiplex PCR; TCRdb's copy has only in-frame clones and leaves some out. In the table there are around 200,000 clones, approximately 70% of which are singletons. This clone was picked up a small number of times. The antigen remains unidentified. The CDR3 has 16 amino acids. V lost 0 bases and J 3 bases, leaving 16 bases between the germline ends. CDR1 is SGHRS, CDR2 YFSETQ, per germline. The source material was PBMCs. This chain uses TRBV5-1 with TRBJ2-7; D may be TRBD1 (6 bases). This receptor was identified in a man in his forties in good health and CMV-seropositive. The CDR3 spells CASSLAPGVEIYEQYF. The CDR3, as DNA: TGCGCCAGCAGCTTGGCACCAGGGGTGGAGATCTACGAGCAGTACTTC.